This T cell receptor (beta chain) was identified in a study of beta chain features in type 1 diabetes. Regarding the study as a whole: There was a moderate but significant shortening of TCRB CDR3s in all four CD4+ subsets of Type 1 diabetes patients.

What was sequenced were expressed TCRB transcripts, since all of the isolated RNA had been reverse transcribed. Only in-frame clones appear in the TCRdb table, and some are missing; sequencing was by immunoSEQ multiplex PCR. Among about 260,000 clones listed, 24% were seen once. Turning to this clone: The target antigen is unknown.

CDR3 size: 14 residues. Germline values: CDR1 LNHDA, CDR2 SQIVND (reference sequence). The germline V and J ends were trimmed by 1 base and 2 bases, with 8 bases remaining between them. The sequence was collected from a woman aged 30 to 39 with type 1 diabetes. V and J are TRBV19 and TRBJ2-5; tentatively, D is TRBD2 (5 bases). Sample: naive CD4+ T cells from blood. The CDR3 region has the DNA TGTGCCAGTAGTATAGGAGGGCAGCAAGAGACCCAGTACTTC. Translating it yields CASSIGGQQETQYF.